This is a list of T cell receptor beta chains from one sample in a study of T-cell reconstitution after alpha-beta-depleted transplantation in children. TCRdb analysed the PCR reads with MiXCR anew, one entry per CDR3 protein. The sample carries hundreds of thousands of distinct CDR3 sequences, roughly an eighth recorded once. The material sequenced was PBMCs from the stem cell graft donor, taken from the stem cell graft. The receptors here all came from a human donor who donated a stem cell graft to a child with combined immunodeficiency. Both conserved end residues are part of each CDR3. The D gene is left open where the match is weak. Expanded clones are given a class, and other clones once, few, many or no size at all.

D	V	size	J	CDR3	DNA
NA	TRBV12-3/TRBV12-4	few	TRBJ2-5	CASSFVGYDQETQYF	TGTGCCAGCAGTTTCGTGGGCTATGATCAAGAGACCCAGTACTTC
NA	TRBV5-1	few	TRBJ2-3	CASSRDISTDTQYF	TGCGCCAGCAGCCGGGACATAAGCACAGATACGCAGTATTTT
TRBD1	TRBV7-2	few	TRBJ2-3	CASSLQGEDTQYF	TGTGCCAGCAGCTTACAGGGGGAGGATACGCAGTATTTT
TRBD1	TRBV29-1	NA	TRBJ2-1	CSVEGLTDRAEQFF	TGCAGCGTTGAGGGCCTGACCGACAGGGCTGAGCAGTTCTTC
TRBD2	TRBV7-6	few	TRBJ2-1	CASSRTSGPLYNEQFF	TGTGCCAGCAGCCGCACTAGCGGCCCCCTTTACAATGAGCAGTTCTTC
NA	TRBV20-1	NA	TRBJ2-7	CSASRGDSYEQYF	TGCAGTGCTAGCAGGGGCGACTCCTACGAGCAGTACTTC
NA	TRBV7-2	NA	TRBJ1-6	CASSLVSSGWHNSPLHF	TGTGCCAGCAGCTTAGTGAGCTCGGGGTGGCATAATTCACCCCTCCACTTT
TRBD2	TRBV12-3/TRBV12-4	NA	TRBJ2-7	CASRPGGTYEQYF	TGTGCCAGCAGACCGGGGGGAACCTACGAGCAGTACTTC
NA	TRBV5-1	NA	TRBJ2-7	CASSLSGTYEQYF	TGCGCCAGCAGCTTGTCCGGAACCTACGAGCAGTACTTC
NA	TRBV13	NA	TRBJ2-1	CASSFYVYNEQFF	TGTGCCAGCAGCTTTTACGTCTACAATGAGCAGTTCTTC
NA	TRBV20-1	NA	TRBJ2-1	CSVFRREWNEQFF	TGCAGTGTTTTTAGGAGGGAGTGGAATGAGCAGTTCTTC
NA	TRBV20-1	NA	TRBJ1-1	CSAREVLNTEAFF	TGCAGTGCTAGAGAAGTCTTGAACACTGAAGCTTTCTTT
TRBD2	TRBV7-2	many	TRBJ2-7	CASSLGPSGSYEQYF	TGTGCCAGCAGCTTAGGTCCTAGCGGGAGCTACGAGCAGTACTTC
NA	TRBV20-1	NA	TRBJ2-7	CSARELGTEQYF	TGCAGTGCTAGAGAGCTGGGAACCGAGCAGTACTTC
NA	TRBV29-1	NA	TRBJ2-5	CSVEDLSTSDQETQYF	TGCAGCGTTGAAGATCTTAGTACATCCGACCAAGAGACCCAGTACTTC
TRBD1	TRBV5-1	NA	TRBJ2-3	CASSGTGGTDTQYF	TGCGCCAGCAGTGGGACAGGGGGCACAGATACGCAGTATTTT
NA	TRBV29-1	NA	TRBJ2-7	CSVESESTYEQYF	TGCAGCGTTGAATCGGAGAGTACCTACGAGCAGTACTTC
NA	TRBV12-3/TRBV12-4	NA	TRBJ2-1	CASTLGQFSYNEQFF	TGTGCCAGCACCCTTGGGCAGTTCTCCTACAATGAGCAGTTCTTC
NA	TRBV5-1	NA	TRBJ1-5	CASSPERAPQVEPQHF	TGCGCCAGCAGCCCCGAACGGGCTCCCCAGGTCGAGCCCCAGCATTTT
NA	TRBV10-3	NA	TRBJ2-6	CAISVTGANVLTF	TGTGCCATCAGTGTAACGGGGGCCAACGTCCTGACTTTC
NA	TRBV2	NA	TRBJ1-6	CASSEGVSPLHF	TGTGCCAGCAGTGAAGGGGTTTCACCCCTCCACTTT
NA	TRBV20-1	few	TRBJ2-7	CSAVDSSTYEQYF	TGCAGTGCCGTCGACAGCTCTACCTACGAGCAGTACTTC
NA	TRBV4-2	NA	TRBJ1-3	CASSQAGSVGNTIYF	TGTGCCAGCAGCCAAGCAGGATCAGTTGGAAACACCATATATTTT
NA	TRBV4-3	NA	TRBJ2-6	CASSQDLTGGANVLTF	TGCGCCAGCAGCCAAGATCTAACAGGAGGGGCCAACGTCCTGACTTTC
NA	TRBV6-1	few	TRBJ1-5	CASGRASNQPQHF	TGTGCCAGCGGCAGGGCTAGCAATCAGCCCCAGCATTTT
NA	TRBV7-2	many	TRBJ2-7	CASSLLARRGEQYF	TGTGCCAGCAGCTTACTAGCGCGAAGAGGGGAGCAGTACTTC
NA	TRBV7-2	NA	TRBJ2-3	CASSLYGRWFADTQYF	TGTGCCAGCAGCTTATATGGGAGATGGTTTGCAGATACGCAGTATTTT
NA	TRBV13	few	TRBJ2-1	CASTLLSSYNEQFF	TGTGCCAGCACCCTACTAAGCTCCTACAATGAGCAGTTCTTC
TRBD1	TRBV20-1	few	TRBJ1-5	CSARAYDWRGQDQPQHF	TGCAGTGCTAGAGCGTACGACTGGAGGGGGCAAGATCAGCCCCAGCATTTT
NA	TRBV12-3/TRBV12-4	few	TRBJ1-1	CASSFIREMYEAFF	TGTGCCAGCAGTTTCATTAGGGAAATGTATGAAGCTTTCTTT
NA	TRBV12-3/TRBV12-4	few	TRBJ2-1	CASSFILAGSHNEQFF	TGTGCCAGCAGTTTCATCCTGGCAGGGAGTCACAATGAGCAGTTCTTC
NA	TRBV19	few	TRBJ2-1	CASSGDGFSLEQFF	TGTGCCAGTAGTGGGGACGGATTTTCTTTGGAGCAGTTCTTC
NA	TRBV12-3/TRBV12-4	many	TRBJ2-7	CASTSGAHEQYF	TGTGCCAGCACATCAGGGGCCCACGAGCAGTACTTC